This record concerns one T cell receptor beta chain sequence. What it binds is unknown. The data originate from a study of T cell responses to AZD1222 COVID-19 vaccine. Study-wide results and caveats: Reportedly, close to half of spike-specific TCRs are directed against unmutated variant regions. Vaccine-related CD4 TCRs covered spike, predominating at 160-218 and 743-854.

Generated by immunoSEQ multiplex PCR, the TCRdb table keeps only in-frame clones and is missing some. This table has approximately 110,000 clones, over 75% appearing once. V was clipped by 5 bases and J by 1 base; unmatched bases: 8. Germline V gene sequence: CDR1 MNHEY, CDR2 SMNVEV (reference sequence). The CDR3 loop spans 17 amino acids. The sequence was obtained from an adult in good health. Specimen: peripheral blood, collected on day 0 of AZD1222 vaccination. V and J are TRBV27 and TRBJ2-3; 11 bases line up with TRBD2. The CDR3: CASSGLTSGGGTDTQYF. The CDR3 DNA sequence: TGTGCCAGCAGTGGGCTCACTAGCGGGGGTGGCACAGATACGCAGTATTTT.